The 32 T cell receptor beta chains below were found in one sample sequenced in a study of OX40 agonist ivuxolimab in advanced cancers. The method was immunoSEQ multiplex PCR; TCRdb's version includes in-frame clones alone and lacks a portion of them. The sample holds over 60,000 clones, around 84% seen once. This material consisted of CD4+ or CD8+ T cells sorted from blood, taken in a trial of the OX40 agonist ivuxolimab. The receptors shown here come from an adult with an advanced solid tumor such as melanoma, head and neck, liver or kidney cancer.

The V and J genes are TRBV6-6 and TRBJ2-7; 10 bases fit TRBD2. The CDR3 length is 15 residues. Germline V gene sequence: CDR1 MNHNY, CDR2 SVGAGI (reference sequence). V shed 2 bases, J shed 1 base, and the junction held 2 bases outside the gene matches. For the CDR3, the DNA is TGTGCCAGCAGTTACCTAGCGGGGGAGTCCTACGAGCAGTACTTC. Amino acid sequence: CASSYLAGESYEQYF.

V usage is TRBV27 and J usage is TRBJ2-7, with a tentative D call TRBD2 (5 bases). V lost 5 bases, J lost 4 bases, and 18 bases lay in between. Germline-derived CDR1 and CDR2 are MNHEY and SMNVEV (reference sequence). This CDR3 has 15 residues. CDR3 sequence: CASSHGRLAQYEQYF. The CDR3 DNA reads TGTGCCAGCAGTCATGGTCGGCTAGCCCAATACGAGCAGTACTTC.

This chain connects TRBV28 to TRBJ1-2; TRBD1 agrees at 7 bases. CDR1 MDHEN and CDR2 SYDVKM come from the germline V gene. The CDR3 is made up of 14 amino acids. V lost 4 bases, J lost 5 bases, and 7 bases stayed unmatched. The CDR3 here is CASSSTTGDYGYTF. The DNA of the CDR3 is TGTGCCAGCAGTTCAACCACAGGGGATTATGGCTACACCTTC.

The chain uses TRBV2 and TRBJ2-5; D not certain. With 4 bases removed from V and 1 base from J, the gap between germline ends came to 7 bases. CDR1 and CDR2 (germline): SNHLY, FYNNEI. The CDR3 runs 13 residues. The CDR3, as DNA: TGTGCCAGCAGTGTCCGGGTCCAAGAGACCCAGTACTTC. This encodes CASSVRVQETQYF.

The chain links TRBV7-9 to TRBJ1-1; TRBD1 might be the D (6 bases). The CDR3 covers 15 residues. Germline V lookup: CDR1 SEHNR, CDR2 FQNEAQ (reference sequence). The V and J ends lost 5 bases and 2 bases respectively, with 15 bases between them. CDR3 nucleotides: TGTGCCAGCAGCCACTACGACAGGCCAAACACTGAAGCTTTCTTT. Its protein product is CASSHYDRPNTEAFF.

J is TRBJ2-1 and V is TRBV18; D is perhaps TRBD1 or TRBD2 (5 bases each). The CDR3 length is 11 residues. Trimming left V 6 bases short and J 15 bases short, with 15 bases between. Per the germline V gene, CDR1 is KGHSH and CDR2 is LQKENI. The DNA of the CDR3 is TGTGCCAGCTCCCGCCAGGGAGAGGCGTTCTTC. Translating gives CASSRQGEAFF.

The chain combines TRBV4-2 with TRBJ1-4, with 8 bases aligning to TRBD1. This CDR3 has 15 residues. CDR1 is LGHNA, CDR2 YNFKEQ, per germline. V lost 5 bases to trimming and J lost 6 bases; unmatched junction nucleotides: 8. The CDR3 region has the DNA TGTGCCAGCAGCACCCCGGACAGGGACGATGAAAAACTGTTTTTT. Translated, it gives CASSTPDRDDEKLFF.

The V gene is TRBV2, the J gene TRBJ2-4, with a tentative D call TRBD2 (6 bases). Germline V gene sequence: CDR1 SNHLY, CDR2 FYNNEI. This CDR3 has 14 amino acids. The V end lost 6 bases, the J end lost 6 bases, and 15 bases lay between the germline ends. This CDR3 is CASSISSEGNIQYF. Here the CDR3 DNA reads TGTGCCAGCAGCATATCTAGCGAGGGAAACATTCAGTACTTC.

The chain couples TRBV6-5 to TRBJ2-1; D unclear. CDR3 length: 13 residues. Trimming removed 8 bases at V and 5 bases at J, with 13 bases between. Germline V gives CDR1 MNHEY, CDR2 SVGAGI. The CDR3 is CASGLLSNNEQFF. The DNA of the CDR3 is TGTGCCAGCGGGCTCCTGAGTAACAATGAGCAGTTCTTC.

This clone was seen only once. The gene calls are TRBV30 and TRBJ1-5; D not resolved. With 1 base removed from V and 4 bases from J, the gap between germline ends came to 8 bases. The CDR3 length is 13 residues. CDR1 is GTSNPN, CDR2 SVGIG, per germline (reference sequence). CDR3 sequence: CAWSDSPNQPQHF. CDR3 nucleotides: TGTGCCTGGAGTGACAGCCCGAATCAGCCCCAGCATTTT.

This clone was detected only a few times. The gene calls are TRBV5-1 and TRBJ1-1, with a tentative D call TRBD1 (5 bases). Germline values: CDR1 SGHRS, CDR2 YFSETQ. This CDR3 is built from 13 residues. The germline V and J ends were trimmed by 3 bases and 7 bases, with 13 bases remaining between them. CDR3 amino acids: CASSWGQEGEAFF. DNA for the CDR3: TGCGCCAGCAGCTGGGGCCAGGAGGGTGAAGCTTTCTTT.

To note about this clone: Other nucleotide sequences in the sample specify the same CDR3. The gene calls are TRBV28 and TRBJ2-4; 7 bases match TRBD1. The CDR3 extends over 16 amino acids. The germline V gene encodes CDR1 MDHEN and CDR2 SYDVKM. V lost 6 bases, J lost 0 bases, and 8 bases stayed unmatched. DNA of the CDR3: TGTGCCAGCAGCCGGCCTGGACAGGTAGCCAAAAACATTCAGTACTTC. It specifies CASSRPGQVAKNIQYF.

The chain links TRBV10-1 to TRBJ2-3; 11 positions agree with TRBD1. The germline V gene has CDR1 WNHNN and CDR2 SYGVQD (reference sequence). This CDR3 contains 15 residues. Losses at the gene ends were 6 bases for V and 3 bases for J; bases not matched to a gene: 5. Here the CDR3 DNA reads TGCGCCAGCAGGCCCGGACAGGGGGCAACAGATACGCAGTATTTT. As protein: CASRPGQGATDTQYF.

This clone appeared once. V usage is TRBV4-3 and J usage is TRBJ2-3; 15 positions match TRBD2. With V trimmed by 4 bases and J by 2 bases, 7 bases remained unmatched. The CDR3 is 18 residues long. CDR1 is LGHNA and CDR2 is YSLEER in the germline V gene. CDR3 nucleotides: TGCGCCAGCAGCCGTGGACTAGCGGGAGGGCGGGACACAGATACGCAGTATTTT. This encodes CASSRGLAGGRDTDTQYF.

V gene TRBV18 combines with J gene TRBJ1-2; possible D gene TRBD1, 5 bases. The CDR3 has 15 residues. Germline lookup yields CDR1 KGHSH and CDR2 LQKENI. With 2 bases removed from V and 0 bases from J, the gap between germline ends came to 10 bases. The CDR3 DNA reads TGTGCCAGCTCACCAGGGGGACTTGCTAACTATGGCTACACCTTC. Protein product: CASSPGGLANYGYTF.

This sequence joins TRBV7-8 and TRBJ1-3; 9 nucleotides align to TRBD1. Germline V CDR1 and CDR2: SGHVS, FQNEAQ. V lost 2 bases, J lost 1 base, and 3 bases stayed unmatched. The CDR3 spans 16 residues. As DNA, the CDR3 is TGTGCCAGCAGCTTAACTGGGACAGGGTCTGGAAACACCATATATTTT. Encoded protein: CASSLTGTGSGNTIYF.

DNA for the CDR3: TGTGCCACCAGCAGAGGGGGAGAGTTCCCCTACGAGCAGTACTTC. This gives the protein CATSRGGEFPYEQYF. This chain connects TRBV15 to TRBJ2-7; D is perhaps TRBD2 (5 bases). The CDR3 sequence is 15 residues long. V was pared by 1 base and J by 2 bases, with 12 bases between. Germline V gene data show CDR1 as LNHNV and CDR2 as YYDKDF (reference sequence). Based on the CDR3 plus reference TRBV15 and TRBJ2-7, the full variable domain is DAMVIQNPRYQVTQFGKPVTLSCSQTLNHNVMYWYQQKSSQAPKLLFHYYDKDFNNEADTPDNFQSRRPNTSFCFLDIRSPGLGDTAMYLCATSRGGEFPYEQYFGPGTRLTVT.

CDR3 nucleotide sequence: TGTGCCAGTAGTAGTTCGGGGACTAGCCCCGGGGAGCTGTTTTTT. Residues: CASSSSGTSPGELFF. This chain joins TRBV19 and TRBJ2-2, with 9 bases that match TRBD2. The CDR3 is 15 residues long. The junction had 6 bases not matched to a gene; V was cut back by 4 bases and J by 6 bases. Germline V lookup: CDR1 LNHDA, CDR2 SQIVND (reference sequence).

This clone was recorded only once. The chain combines TRBV9 with TRBJ2-1; D is perhaps TRBD2 (5 bases). The length of the CDR3 is 13 residues. The germline CDR1 and CDR2 sequences are SGDLS and YYNGEE. V dropped 2 bases and J dropped 6 bases, with 9 bases sitting between them. The CDR3 reads CASSVGASNEQFF. The CDR3 DNA reads as TGTGCCAGCAGCGTGGGAGCGTCCAATGAGCAGTTCTTC.

This chain joins TRBV5-1 and TRBJ2-1; D remains unclear. This CDR3 has 15 residues. V was pared by 0 bases and J by 7 bases, with 14 bases between. The germline CDR1 and CDR2 sequences are SGHRS and YFSETQ. The CDR3 DNA reads as TGCGCCAGCAGCTTGGGCAGTAGCTCCTCTAATGAGCAGTTCTTC. Protein sequence: CASSLGSSSSNEQFF.

The genes are TRBV5-4 and TRBJ2-2; D gene ambiguous. CDR3 size: 15 residues. The germline V gene has CDR1 SGHNT and CDR2 YYREEE (reference sequence). V dropped 1 base and J dropped 5 bases, with 12 bases sitting between them. This chain's CDR3 is CASSLIEERTGELFF. DNA of the CDR3: TGTGCCAGCAGCTTGATTGAGGAGAGGACCGGGGAGCTGTTTTTT.

This clone was counted between two and nine times. V usage is TRBV6-1 and J usage is TRBJ1-5; D not resolved. Per the germline V gene, CDR1 is MNHNS and CDR2 is SASEGT. The CDR3 sequence is 13 residues long. Trimming pared 4 bases from V and 5 bases from J, leaving 9 bases between. The CDR3 nucleotides are TGTGCCAGCAGTGTTATGGAAGATCAGCCCCAGCATTTT. It translates to CASSVMEDQPQHF.

The rearrangement joins TRBV6-1 to TRBJ1-1; no firm D call. V was cut by 3 bases and J by 4 bases, with 18 bases left in between. Germline CDR1 is MNHNS and CDR2 is SASEGT. This CDR3 comprises 16 residues. In nucleotides, the CDR3 is TGTGCCAGCAGTGAGGGTGACGGAGGTTGGGGCACTGAAGCTTTCTTT. Amino acid sequence: CASSEGDGGWGTEAFF.

A word on this clone: This specimen includes other DNA sequences encoding the same CDR3. This sequence joins TRBV29-1 and TRBJ2-7, with 7 bases matching TRBD2. The CDR3 spans 14 residues. Germline V gene lookup returns CDR1 SQVTM and CDR2 ANQGSEA. Trimming took 6 bases from V and 3 from J; bases not matched to a gene: 11. The CDR3 reads CSVPGEPGGYEQYF. The DNA for the CDR3 is TGCAGCGTCCCCGGGGAGCCGGGGGGCTACGAGCAGTACTTC.

The gene calls are TRBV4-2 and TRBJ1-4; TRBD1 matches 7 bases. J was trimmed by 5 bases and V by 0 bases; bases with no gene match: 6. Looked up from germline, CDR1 is LGHNA and CDR2 is YNFKEQ. The CDR3 totals 16 residues. The CDR3 nucleotides are TGTGCCAGCAGCCAAGATCTGACAGGGACAAATGAAAAACTGTTTTTT. Its translation is CASSQDLTGTNEKLFF.

The rearrangement joins TRBV6-1 to TRBJ1-6, with D unclear. This CDR3 has 15 amino acids. V was cut by 2 bases and J by 9 bases, with 14 bases left in between. Germline loops: CDR1 MNHNS, CDR2 SASEGT. The CDR3 sequence: CASSELNVGGSPLHF. As DNA, the CDR3 is TGTGCCAGCAGTGAACTAAATGTCGGTGGTTCACCCCTCCACTTT.

This clone showed up just a few times. J is TRBJ2-1 and V is TRBV7-2; 8 positions agree with TRBD2. This CDR3 is 15 amino acids long. Trimming at V came to 7 bases and at J to 0 bases, leaving 5 bases not matched to a gene. Germline V gene sequence: CDR1 SGHTA, CDR2 FQGNSA. CDR3 loop: CASTPSGSSYNEQFF. The CDR3 bases are TGTGCCAGCACCCCCAGCGGGAGCTCCTACAATGAGCAGTTCTTC.

This chain joins TRBV27 and TRBJ1-4; no reliable D call. Per the germline V gene, CDR1 is MNHEY and CDR2 is SMNVEV (reference sequence). V lost 6 bases to trimming and J lost 0 bases, with 17 bases between them. The CDR3 length is 17 residues. CDR3 sequence: CASSAGRRPATNEKLFF. Written as DNA, the CDR3 is TGTGCCAGCAGCGCCGGCAGGAGACCTGCAACTAATGAAAAACTGTTTTTT.

The V gene is TRBV5-5, the J gene TRBJ2-7, with D maybe TRBD1 (5 bases). Germline V gene lookup returns CDR1 SGHKS and CDR2 YYEKEE (reference sequence). Trimming removed 1 base from V and 3 bases from J, with 14 bases in between. CDR3 length equals 15 residues. This chain's CDR3 is CASSLSRASLYEQYF. Here the CDR3 DNA reads TGTGCCAGCAGCTTGTCCAGGGCCTCCCTCTACGAGCAGTACTTC.

The CDR3 sequence: CASSARDRDVGELFF. The CDR3 DNA reads as TGCGCCAGCAGCGCCCGGGACAGGGATGTCGGGGAGCTGTTTTTT. This chain uses TRBV4-3 with TRBJ2-2; 9 nucleotides line up with TRBD1. Trimming at V came to 5 bases and at J to 7 bases, leaving 8 bases not matched to a gene. Germline V gene lookup returns CDR1 LGHNA and CDR2 YSLEER. This CDR3 spans 15 amino acids.

This clone turned up a few times. The chain employs TRBV11-3 and TRBJ2-5; 8 bases map to TRBD2. J lost 5 bases, V lost 5 bases, and 7 bases had no gene match. Germline V gene lookup returns CDR1 SGHNT and CDR2 YENEEA. This CDR3 region has 14 residues. The CDR3 bases are TGTGCCAGCAGCCCCCAAGCGGGGGACGAGACCCAGTACTTC. Amino acid sequence: CASSPQAGDETQYF. Complete variable domain (other parts from reference TRBV11-3 and TRBJ2-5): EAGVVQSPRYKIIEKKQPVAFWCNPISGHNTLYWYLQNLGQGPELLIRYENEEAVDDSQLPKDRFSAERLKGVDSTLKIQPAELGDSAVYLCASSPQAGDETQYFGPGTRLLVL.

This clone was detected a few times. The chain uses TRBV15 and TRBJ2-7; D is undetermined. Germline lookup yields CDR1 LNHNV and CDR2 YYDKDF (reference sequence). This CDR3 contains 13 residues. V lost 0 bases and J 4 bases, leaving 7 bases between the germline ends. CDR3 DNA sequence: TGTGCCACCAGCAGAGATGCCGGGTACGAGCAGTACTTC. Translation gives CATSRDAGYEQYF.